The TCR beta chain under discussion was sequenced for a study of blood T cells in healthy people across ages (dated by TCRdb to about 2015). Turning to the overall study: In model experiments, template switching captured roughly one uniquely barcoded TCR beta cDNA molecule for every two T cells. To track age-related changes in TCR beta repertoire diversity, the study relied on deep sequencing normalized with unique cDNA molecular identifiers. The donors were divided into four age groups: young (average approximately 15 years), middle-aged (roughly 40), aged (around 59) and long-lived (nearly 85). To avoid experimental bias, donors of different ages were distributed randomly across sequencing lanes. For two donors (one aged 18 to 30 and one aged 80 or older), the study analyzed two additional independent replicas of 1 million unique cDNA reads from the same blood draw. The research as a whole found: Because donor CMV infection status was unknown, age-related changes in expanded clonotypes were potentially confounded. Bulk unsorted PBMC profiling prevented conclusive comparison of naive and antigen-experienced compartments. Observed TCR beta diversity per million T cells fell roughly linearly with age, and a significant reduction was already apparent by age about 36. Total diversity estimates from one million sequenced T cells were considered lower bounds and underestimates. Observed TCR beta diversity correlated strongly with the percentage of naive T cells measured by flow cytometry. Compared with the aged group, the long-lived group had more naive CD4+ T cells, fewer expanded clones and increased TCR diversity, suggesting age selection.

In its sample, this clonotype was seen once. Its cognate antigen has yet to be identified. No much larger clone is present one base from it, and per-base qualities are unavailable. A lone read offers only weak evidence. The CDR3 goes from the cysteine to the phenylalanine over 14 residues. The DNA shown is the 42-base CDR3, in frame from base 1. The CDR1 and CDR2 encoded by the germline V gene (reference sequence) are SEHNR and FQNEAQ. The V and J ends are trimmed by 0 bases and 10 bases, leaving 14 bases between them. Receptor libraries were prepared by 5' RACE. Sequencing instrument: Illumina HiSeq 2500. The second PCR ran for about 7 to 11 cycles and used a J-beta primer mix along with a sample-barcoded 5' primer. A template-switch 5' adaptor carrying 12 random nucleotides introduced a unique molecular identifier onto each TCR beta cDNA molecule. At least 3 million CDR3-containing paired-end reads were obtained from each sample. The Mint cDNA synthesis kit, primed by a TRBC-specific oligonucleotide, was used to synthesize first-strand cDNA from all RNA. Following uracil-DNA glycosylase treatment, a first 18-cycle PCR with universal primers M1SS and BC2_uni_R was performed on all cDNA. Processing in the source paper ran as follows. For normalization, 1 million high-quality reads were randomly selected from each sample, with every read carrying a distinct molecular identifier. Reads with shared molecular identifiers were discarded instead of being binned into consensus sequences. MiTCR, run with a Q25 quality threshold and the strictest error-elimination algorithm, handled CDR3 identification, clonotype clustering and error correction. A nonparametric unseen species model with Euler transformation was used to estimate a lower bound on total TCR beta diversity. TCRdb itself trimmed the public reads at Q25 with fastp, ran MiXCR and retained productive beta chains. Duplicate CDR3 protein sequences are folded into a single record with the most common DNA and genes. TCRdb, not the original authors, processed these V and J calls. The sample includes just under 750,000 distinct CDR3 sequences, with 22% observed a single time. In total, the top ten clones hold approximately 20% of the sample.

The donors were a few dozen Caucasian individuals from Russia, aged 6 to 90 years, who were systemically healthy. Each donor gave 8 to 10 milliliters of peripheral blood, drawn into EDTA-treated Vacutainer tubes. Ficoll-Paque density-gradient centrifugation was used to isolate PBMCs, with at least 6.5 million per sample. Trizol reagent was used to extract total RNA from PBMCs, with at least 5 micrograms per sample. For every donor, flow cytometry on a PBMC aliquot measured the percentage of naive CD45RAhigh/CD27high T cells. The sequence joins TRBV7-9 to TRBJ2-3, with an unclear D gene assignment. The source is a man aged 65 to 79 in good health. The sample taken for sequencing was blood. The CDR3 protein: CASSLAVLTPAQYF. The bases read TGTGCCAGCAGCTTAGCAGTCTTGACCCCCGCGCAGTATTTT.